These 21 T cell receptor beta chains share one sample of origin, sequenced in a study of blood T cell repertoires in COVID-19. Generated by immunoSEQ multiplex PCR, the TCRdb table keeps only in-frame clones and is missing some. The sample holds roughly 54,000 clones, 84% seen once. The sequenced sample consisted of peripheral blood. The receptors stem from a middle-aged man with acute or convalescent COVID-19.

This clone was counted a single time. The gene calls are TRBV10-3 and TRBJ1-6; 9 nucleotides agree with TRBD1. The junction had 5 bases not matched to a gene; V was cut back by 4 bases and J by 10 bases. The CDR3 runs to 14 residues. CDR1 ENHRY and CDR2 SYGVKD come from the germline V gene. CDR3 DNA: TGTGCCATCAGTGGGACAGGGGACAAATCACCCCTCCACTTT. It translates to CAISGTGDKSPLHF.

The chain couples TRBV5-1 to TRBJ2-1; 7 bases map to TRBD1. The CDR3 has 13 amino acids. Germline V CDR1 and CDR2: SGHRS, YFSETQ. Unmatched junction bases numbered 4, after V lost 3 bases and J lost 7 bases. The CDR3 nucleotides read TGCGCCAGCAGCTCGGGACAGCCAAATGAGCAGTTCTTC. Translated, it gives CASSSGQPNEQFF.

The chain employs TRBV5-4 and TRBJ2-5, with 10 bases identical to TRBD1. Germline CDR1 reads SGHNT; CDR2 reads YYREEE (reference sequence). The CDR3 runs to 16 residues. V lost 0 bases, J lost 3 bases, and 5 bases stayed unmatched. This CDR3 is CASSLDLGQGEETQYF. The CDR3 coding sequence is TGTGCCAGCAGCTTGGACCTCGGACAGGGGGAAGAGACCCAGTACTTC. Variable domain in full (rest from reference TRBV5-4 and TRBJ2-5): ETGVTQSPTHLIKTRGQQVTLRCSSQSGHNTVSWYQQALGQGPQFIFQYYREEENGRGNFPPRFSGLQFPNYSSELNVNALELDDSALYLCASSLDLGQGEETQYFGPGTRLLVL.

The V and J genes are TRBV10-2 and TRBJ1-6; 10 nucleotides match TRBD1. CDR3 size: 16 residues. The V gene end was trimmed by 3 bases and the J gene end by 7 bases; junction bases not matched to a gene: 6. Germline V gene lookup returns CDR1 WSHSY and CDR2 SAAADI. The CDR3 bases are TGCGCCAGCAGTGACGGGGGACAGGGGAAAAATTCACCCCTCCACTTT. Translated: CASSDGGQGKNSPLHF.

The chain recombines TRBV27 with TRBJ2-4; D gene uncertain. Germline-derived CDR1 and CDR2 are MNHEY and SMNVEV (reference sequence). The CDR3 is made up of 16 amino acids. V lost 2 bases, J lost 2 bases, and 13 bases lay in between. This chain's CDR3 is CASSLIGDGPKNIQYF. CDR3 sequence (DNA): TGTGCCAGCAGTTTAATTGGAGACGGTCCCAAAAACATTCAGTACTTC.

This clone was seen only a few times. CDR3 sequence (DNA): TGTGCCAGTAGTATCCAGGGGGGGCCCCAGCATTTT. Translating gives CASSIQGGPQHF. The rearrangement uses TRBV19 and TRBJ1-5; 7 bases line up with TRBD1. The CDR3 totals 12 residues. Germline-derived CDR1 and CDR2 are LNHDA and SQIVND (reference sequence). The ends lost 3 bases at V and 9 bases at J; junction bases unmatched: 2.

By share, this clone counts as medium-sized. The V and J genes are TRBV5-1 and TRBJ2-7; perhaps TRBD1 as D (6 bases). The CDR3 contains 12 residues. Germline CDR1 and CDR2: SGHRS and YFSETQ. The V and J ends lost 4 bases and 1 base respectively, with 6 bases between them. DNA of the CDR3: TGCGCCAGCAGCGGACAGTCCTACGAGCAGTACTTC. Its translation: CASSGQSYEQYF.

J is TRBJ1-2 and V is TRBV19; 8 bases fit TRBD1. CDR1 and CDR2 from the germline V gene are LNHDA and SQIVND (reference sequence). The ends lost 7 bases at V and 1 base at J; junction bases unmatched: 5. There are 14 residues in the CDR3. The CDR3 nucleotides read TGTGCCAGTACCATCGACAGGGGTAACTATGGCTACACCTTC. Protein sequence: CASTIDRGNYGYTF. Full variable domain (rest looked up from reference TRBV19 and TRBJ1-2): DGGITQSPKYLFRKEGQNVTLSCEQNLNHDAMYWYRQDPGQGLRLIYYSQIVNDFQKGDIAEGYSVSREKKESFPLTVTSAQKNPTAFYLCASTIDRGNYGYTFGSGTRLTVV.

The V and J genes are TRBV27 and TRBJ2-1, with a weak D call TRBD1 (6 bases). The V end was cut by 0 bases, the J end by 8 bases, with 20 bases between. There are 17 residues in the CDR3. Germline assignment: CDR1 MNHEY and CDR2 SMNVEV (reference sequence). CDR3 loop: CASSLSQGKYLMYEQFF. In nucleotides, the CDR3 is TGTGCCAGCAGTTTATCCCAGGGGAAATATTTAATGTATGAGCAGTTCTTC.

V and J are TRBV6-5 and TRBJ1-2; possibly TRBD1 for D (6 bases). Germline V gene lookup returns CDR1 MNHEY and CDR2 SVGAGI. V gave up 0 bases and J gave up 1 base, with 6 bases separating them. CDR3 length: 14 amino acids. CDR3 nucleotide sequence: TGTGCCAGCAGTTACTCACAGGGTAACTATGGCTACACCTTC. Amino acid sequence: CASSYSQGNYGYTF.

The sample holds one count of this clone. V is TRBV6-6 and J is TRBJ1-5; 7 nucleotides agree with TRBD1. The germline CDR1 and CDR2 sequences are MNHNY and SVGAGI (reference sequence). The CDR3 runs to 15 residues. Trimming at V came to 6 bases and at J to 0 bases, leaving 5 bases not matched to a gene. In nucleotides, the CDR3 is TGTGCCAGCAGCCCCGACAGGGCTAGCAATCAGCCCCAGCATTTT. It encodes CASSPDRASNQPQHF.

V is TRBV19 and J is TRBJ2-3; 14 bases are a match to TRBD2. Germline V gene sequence: CDR1 LNHDA, CDR2 SQIVND (reference sequence). V gave up 4 bases and J gave up 5 bases; unmatched junction bases: 5. There are 16 residues in the CDR3. DNA of the CDR3: TGTGCCAGTAGTAGCGGACTAGCGGGGGGTGTAGATACGCAGTATTTT. The encoded protein is CASSSGLAGGVDTQYF.

The genes are TRBV6-5 and TRBJ1-1, with 8 bases fitting TRBD1. From germline, CDR1 is MNHEY and CDR2 SVGAGI. V was pared by 0 bases and J by 4 bases, with 4 bases of the junction left unmatched. The CDR3 length is 15 residues. CDR3 sequence (DNA): TGTGCCAGCAGTTACTCGCGCAGGGGGCTCACTGAAGCTTTCTTT. Translating it yields CASSYSRRGLTEAFF.

This clone has a handful of counts. The chain couples TRBV9 to TRBJ2-7, with TRBD1 identical over 12 bases. V was pared by 6 bases and J by 5 bases, with 9 bases of the junction left unmatched. This CDR3 is 15 amino acids long. The V gene's germline CDR1 is SGDLS and CDR2 YYNGEE. The CDR3 reads CASTRGDRGLHEQYF. The CDR3 DNA follows: TGTGCCAGCACCCGCGGGGACAGGGGGCTCCACGAGCAGTACTTC.

The V gene is TRBV14, the J gene TRBJ2-7; 7 bases fit TRBD1. Germline values: CDR1 SGHDN, CDR2 FVKESK. V was pared by 1 base and J by 6 bases, with 3 bases of the junction left unmatched. The CDR3 is 13 amino acids. The CDR3 DNA is TGTGCCAGCAGCCAAGGACAGGGATTCGAGCAGTACTTC. Translated, it gives CASSQGQGFEQYF.

The chain employs TRBV5-1 and TRBJ2-2; a possible D gene is TRBD2 (5 bases). Trimming left V 0 bases short and J 2 bases short, with 11 bases between. The germline gives CDR1 SGHRS, CDR2 YFSETQ. This CDR3 is built from 16 residues. This CDR3 is CASSLVPGINTGELFF. The DNA for the CDR3 is TGCGCCAGCAGCTTGGTCCCCGGGATAAACACCGGGGAGCTGTTTTTT. The variable domain in full, with the rest retrieved from reference TRBV5-1 and TRBJ2-2, is KAGVTQTPRYLIKTRGQQVTLSCSPISGHRSVSWYQQTPGQGLQFLFEYFSETQRNKGNFPGRFSGRQFSNSRSEMNVSTLELGDSALYLCASSLVPGINTGELFFGEGSRLTVL.

The genes are TRBV24-1 and TRBJ2-2; D uncertain. The CDR3 is 14 amino acids. From germline, CDR1 is KGHDR and CDR2 SFDVKD. Trimming shortened V by 3 bases and J by 4 bases, and 8 bases separated the two germline ends. CDR3 loop: CATSDIQITGELFF. The CDR3 coding sequence is TGTGCCACCAGTGATATACAGATCACCGGGGAGCTGTTTTTT.

This clone has a handful of counts. The CDR3 DNA reads TGTGCCAGCAGTGGCCCTGGGCATGGCAACTATGGCTACACCTTC. It translates to CASSGPGHGNYGYTF. The chain recombines TRBV28 with TRBJ1-2; no clear D. This CDR3 contains 15 residues. The germline V gene encodes CDR1 MDHEN and CDR2 SYDVKM. The V and J ends lost 5 bases and 2 bases respectively, with 15 bases between them.

The CDR3, as DNA: TGTGCCAGCAGTGGGGGGGAGAACACTGAAGCTTTCTTT. Encoded protein: CASSGGENTEAFF. V is TRBV2 and J is TRBJ1-1; possible D gene TRBD1, 5 bases. Trimming cost V 4 bases and J 1 base, with 7 bases left between them. Germline V lookup: CDR1 SNHLY, CDR2 FYNNEI. The CDR3 is 13 amino acids.

The chain uses TRBV27 and TRBJ2-5; 11 nucleotides match TRBD2. Germline V lookup: CDR1 MNHEY, CDR2 SMNVEV (reference sequence). CDR3 length: 16 amino acids. The junction had 11 bases not matched to a gene; V was cut back by 4 bases and J by 7 bases. In DNA form, the CDR3 reads TGTGCCAGCAGTTCCTTAGCGGGGGGGACCTGGTGGACCCAGTACTTC. This encodes CASSSLAGGTWWTQYF.

The V and J genes are TRBV5-4 and TRBJ1-2; no reliable D call. Germline lookup yields CDR1 SGHNT and CDR2 YYREEE (reference sequence). Trimming stripped 5 bases from V and 5 bases from J, with 16 bases between. The CDR3 runs 14 residues. The CDR3 DNA reads as TGTGCCAGCAGTCCCGGACTTTGGAAATATGGCTACACCTTC. Protein sequence: CASSPGLWKYGYTF.